This TCR beta chain was identified during a study of memory CD4+ T cells and cytomegalovirus serostatus (dated by TCRdb to about 2019). Turning to the overall study: The cohort comprised 33 healthy Belgian adults, 9 CMV seropositive and 24 CMV seronegative. To replicate a published TCR-based CMV serostatus classifier, the study sequenced CD4+ memory TCRbeta repertoires from a Belgian cohort whose cytomegalovirus serostatus was known.

General conclusions and limits of the study: CMV serostatus prediction reached a median bootstrapped AUC of about 0.94 with the original framework and roughly 0.9 with a US-trained random forest. Among the 150 to 200 previously reported CMV-associated TCRbeta sequences, some 67 showed up in the CD4+ memory repertoires, with each one found in between one and five individuals. The results were interpreted as suggesting that the CMV-associated TCR signature is largely present in the CD4+ memory repertoire. The original-framework classifier achieved a median bootstrapped AUC of 0.95 with a 95% CI of 0.76-1.00 on the Belgian cohort. Only CD4+CD45RO+ memory cells were sequenced, in contrast to the original study, in which naive and memory CD4+ and CD8+ populations were covered.

The CDR3, cysteine through phenylalanine, is 15 amino acids long. This entry keeps only the CDR3 DNA: 45 bases, framed from base 1. The junction carries 10 bases between V and J, which are trimmed by 0 bases and 1 base respectively. According to the germline V gene, CDR1 reads SGHRS and CDR2 reads YFSETQ. About this clone itself: Its antigen is still unknown. No per-base quality is available; no much larger clone lies one base away.

A FACSAria II was used to sort memory CD4+ T cells, defined as single viable CD3+CD4+CD8-CD45RO+ cells. CMV serostatus was determined with a Roche Elecsys assay detecting serum IgG against CMV pp150, pp28, p38 and p52. After the samples were thawed, total CD4+ T cells were enriched through positive selection using CD4 magnetic microbeads. Samples originated from another study that specifically interrogated the CD4+ T cell memory repertoire. Following standard operating procedures, peripheral blood mononuclear cells were isolated and cryopreserved, while serum was kept at -80 degrees C. The staining relied on CD3-PerCP (BW264/56), CD4-APC (RPA-T4), CD45RO-PE (UCHT1) and CD8-Pacific Orange (3B5) antibodies, and Sytox blue was used to exclude non-viable cells. Genomic DNA was extracted from sorted cells with the Quick-DNA Microprep Kit. Amplification of TCRbeta DNA was done with the immunoSEQ hsTCRbeta kit, following the protocol from the manufacturer. TCRbeta libraries were sequenced on an Illumina MiSeq instrument. The study's own analysis went as follows. Removing out-of-frame sequences left roughly 2.4 million distinct TCRbeta sequences, an average of approximately 65,000 per individual. Two values were used to score each individual: the count of 164 previously reported CMV-associated TCRbeta sequences and the total count of productive distinct TCRbeta sequences. A beta-binomial model was reimplemented in Python, and random forests from scikit-learn, run with default parameters, were trained on data from the US cohort. On the Belgian cohort, classifier performance was reported as the median AUC, along with percentile confidence intervals, across 10,000 bootstrap iterations. In its TCRdb copy, this immuneACCESS table keeps in-frame sequences only and misses some clones. Where compared with another copy, unresolved V genes explain less than half of these, and the others have no known cause. V, J and clone size were drawn from that table, and D and trimming were deduced from the DNA. This sample has about 100,000 clones in its table, and 75% to 90% of those were observed once. Roughly 4% of the sample lies in the top ten.

In this chain, TRBV5-1 is recombined with TRBJ1-2; the best D guess is TRBD1, with 5 bases matching. The receptor was derived from an adult in good health and CMV-seropositive. Input material: memory CD4+ T cells from blood. The CDR3 loop reads CASSLVTGLNYGYTF. The base sequence is TGCGCCAGCAGCTTGGTAACAGGCCTTAACTATGGCTACACCTTC.